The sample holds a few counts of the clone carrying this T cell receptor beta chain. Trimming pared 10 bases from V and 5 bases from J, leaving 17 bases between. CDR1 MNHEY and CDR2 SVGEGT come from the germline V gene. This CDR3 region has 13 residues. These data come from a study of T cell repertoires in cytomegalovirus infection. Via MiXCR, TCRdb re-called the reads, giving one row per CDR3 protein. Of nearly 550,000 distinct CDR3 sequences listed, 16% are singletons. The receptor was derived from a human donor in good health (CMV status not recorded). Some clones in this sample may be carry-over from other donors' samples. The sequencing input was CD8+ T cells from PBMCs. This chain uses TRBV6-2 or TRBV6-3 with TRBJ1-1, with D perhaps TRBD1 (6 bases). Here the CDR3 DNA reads TGTGCCACCCAAATGGGGGCCGGGACTGAAGCTTTCTTT. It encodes CATQMGAGTEAFF.